This section outlines one TCR beta chain sequence together with its context. The record originates from a study of identical twins. TCRdb fed the 5' RACE reads into MiXCR, producing one record per CDR3 protein. The table lists some 1,600,000 distinct CDR3 sequences, around 33% of them singletons. V trimming: 6 bases; J trimming: 5 bases; junction bases outside the gene matches: 12. This CDR3 has 14 amino acids. Germline assignment: CDR1 DFQATT and CDR2 SNEGSKA (reference sequence). This receptor was taken from a newborn girl in good health. The genes are TRBV20-1 and TRBJ1-2, with 7 bases aligning to TRBD1. Material: cord blood. This CDR3 is CSASLGGAGYGYTF. The CDR3 coding sequence is TGCAGTGCGTCGCTAGGGGGCGCAGGATATGGCTACACCTTC.